This T cell receptor beta chain derives from a study of blood T cell repertoires in COVID-19. The CDR3 sequence is 13 residues long. Per germline, CDR1 SGHVS and CDR2 FQNEAQ. Trimming stripped 1 base from V and 8 bases from J, with 11 bases between. Profiling relied on immunoSEQ multiplex PCR, and the TCRdb table lists in-frame clones only, not all of them. The table lists some 180,000 clones, just under 85% of them singletons. Sequencing was carried out using peripheral blood. The chain combines TRBV7-8 with TRBJ1-2; unclear D gene. The receptor was derived from an elderly woman with COVID-19, enrolled during active disease. CDR3 residues: CASSLDAGGGYTF. The CDR3 nucleotides read TGTGCCAGCAGCTTAGATGCGGGAGGAGGCTACACCTTC.